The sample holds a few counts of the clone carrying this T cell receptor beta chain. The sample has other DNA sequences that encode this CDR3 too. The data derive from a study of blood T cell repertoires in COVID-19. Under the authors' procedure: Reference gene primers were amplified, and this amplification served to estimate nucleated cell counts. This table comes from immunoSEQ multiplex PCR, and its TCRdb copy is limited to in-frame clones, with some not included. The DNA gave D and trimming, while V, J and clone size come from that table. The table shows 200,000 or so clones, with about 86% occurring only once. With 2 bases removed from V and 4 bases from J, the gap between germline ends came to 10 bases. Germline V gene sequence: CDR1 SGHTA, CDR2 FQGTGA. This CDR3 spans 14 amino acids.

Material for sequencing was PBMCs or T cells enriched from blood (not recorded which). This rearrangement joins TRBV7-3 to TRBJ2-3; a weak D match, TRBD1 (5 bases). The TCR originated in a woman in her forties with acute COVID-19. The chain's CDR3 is CASSLSRVADTQYF. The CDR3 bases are TGTGCCAGCAGCTTATCCAGGGTTGCAGATACGCAGTATTTT. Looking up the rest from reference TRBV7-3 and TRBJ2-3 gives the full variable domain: GAGVSQTPSNKVTEKGKYVELRCDPISGHTALYWYRQSLGQGPEFLIYFQGTGAADDSGLPNDRFFAVRPEGSVSTLKIQRTERGDSAVYLCASSLSRVADTQYFGPGTRLTVL.